The clone carrying this TCR beta chain was counted between two and nine times. Its antigen is unknown. This sample is drawn from a study of beta chain features in type 1 diabetes. For the study at large: When patients were set against healthy donors, age, gender and cell yields were similar. Study results and caveats: There was a moderate but significant shortening of TCRB CDR3s in all four CD4+ subsets of Type 1 diabetes patients. Type 1 diabetes patients had fewer VDJ junction insertions and more deletions.

Expressed TCRB transcripts were sequenced because the entire RNA isolate underwent reverse transcription. Some clones are missing from TCRdb's copy, which holds only in-frame ones; the method was immunoSEQ multiplex PCR. The sample consists of roughly 370,000 clones, about 15% of them appearing once. A sort by CD45RO/CCR7/CD25/CD127/CD95/CD27 yielded CD4+ naive, central memory, regulatory and stem cell-like memory cells. This CDR3 is built from 11 residues. The V gene lost 2 bases and the J gene lost 4 bases, with 4 bases spanning the gap. Germline CDR1 reads SGHDT; CDR2 reads YYEEEE. Sequencing was carried out using naive CD4+ T cells from blood. The genes are TRBV5-6 and TRBJ2-7; D gene uncertain. This sequence originates from a man aged 25-45 years in good health. The CDR3 here is CASSFGYEQYF. The CDR3 region has the DNA TGTGCCAGCAGCTTCGGATACGAGCAGTACTTC. The full variable domain, rest sourced from reference TRBV5-6 and TRBJ2-7, is DAGVTQSPTHLIKTRGQQVTLRCSPKSGHDTVSWYQQALGQGPQFIFQYYEEEERQRGNFPDRFSGHQFPNYSSELNVNALLLGDSALYLCASSFGYEQYFGPGTRLTVT.